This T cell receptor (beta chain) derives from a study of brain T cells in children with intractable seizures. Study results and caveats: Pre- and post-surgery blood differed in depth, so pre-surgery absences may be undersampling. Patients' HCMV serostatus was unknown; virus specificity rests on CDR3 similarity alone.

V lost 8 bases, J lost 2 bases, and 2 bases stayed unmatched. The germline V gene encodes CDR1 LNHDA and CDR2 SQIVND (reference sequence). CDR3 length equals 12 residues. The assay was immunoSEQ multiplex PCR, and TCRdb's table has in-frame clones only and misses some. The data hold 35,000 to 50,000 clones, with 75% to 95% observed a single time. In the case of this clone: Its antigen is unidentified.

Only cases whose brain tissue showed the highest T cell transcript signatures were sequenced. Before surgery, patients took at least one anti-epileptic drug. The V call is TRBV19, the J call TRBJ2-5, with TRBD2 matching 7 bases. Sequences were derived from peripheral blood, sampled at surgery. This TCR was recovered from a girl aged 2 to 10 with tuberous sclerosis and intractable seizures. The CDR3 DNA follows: TGTGCCAGTTCTAGCGGACAAGAGACCCAGTACTTC. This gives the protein CASSSGQETQYF.